This T cell receptor beta chain appears in the sequencing data of a study of CD4 T cells in relation to SARS-CoV-2 and coronaviruses. Study in general: After roughly eleven days of antigen culture, PBMC TCR beta CDR3s were sequenced. Study outcomes and limitations: This crossreactivity analysis covered spike protein alone, no other viral proteins. Each donor contributed either pre-pandemic or post-infection samples, not both. Compared with monoreactive clones, crossreactive clones showed significantly weaker SARS-CoV-2 expansion.

Turning to this clone: Its target is not known.

TCRdb's table, derived via immunoSEQ multiplex PCR, lists solely in-frame clones and lacks some. The table records roughly 20,000 clones, 78% of them present only once. The unexposed donors gave CD4+ T cells in about 2011-2019, prior to COVID-19. After ten to eleven days of culture, CD4+ T cells were isolated. Germline V gives CDR1 SNHLY, CDR2 FYNNEI. The CDR3 has 15 residues. V was pared by 6 bases and J by 1 base, with 13 bases between. The receptor comes from a human donor in good health. The rearrangement joins TRBV2 to TRBJ1-3, with a tentative D call TRBD1 (5 bases). Source material: CD4+ T cells from PBMCs, cultured in vitro. The CDR3 sequence is CASRSRVLSGNTIYF. The CDR3 DNA is TGTGCCAGCAGGTCCAGGGTTTTGTCTGGAAACACCATATATTTT.